This is a list of T cell receptor beta chains from one sample in a study of kidney transplant recipient with SARS-CoV-2 infection. TCRdb ran MiXCR on the reads and lists one entry per CDR3 protein. Of about 240,000 distinct CDR3 sequences in the sample, about 28% were seen once. The sequences come from a blood sample, collected at baseline and on roughly day 110 from a kidney transplant recipient. These receptors all stem from a male patient between 25 and 40 years old who had COVID-19 and was a kidney transplant recipient. Some T cells may possibly be graft donor cells. Both conserved end residues are part of each CDR3.

TRBV4-2 CASSQDLGGEQYF
TRBV6-9 CASSISQPYGKTYGYTF
TRBV3-1 CASSQELGGLSNEQFF
TRBV4-2 CASSQDLRGRVSTQYF
TRBV7-6 CASSFNWNTEAFF
TRBV15 CATSSQDNLQETQYF
TRBV7-5 CISVPERAHEVGKTYGYTF
TRBV28 CASSLPSTGGQGYTF
TRBV7-3 CASSWDQPQHF
TRBV12-3/TRBV12-4 CASSFGTNQYF
TRBV12-5 CASGPGGGGGEAFYEQYF
TRBV11-3 CASSYYFDLGKTYGYTF
TRBV16 CASSRSVVVRRTYGYTF
TRBV12-3/TRBV12-4 CASSLDGLVEETQYF
TRBV6-1 CASSTNDSMRKTYGYTF
TRBV24-1 CATSDLGRGGYEQYF